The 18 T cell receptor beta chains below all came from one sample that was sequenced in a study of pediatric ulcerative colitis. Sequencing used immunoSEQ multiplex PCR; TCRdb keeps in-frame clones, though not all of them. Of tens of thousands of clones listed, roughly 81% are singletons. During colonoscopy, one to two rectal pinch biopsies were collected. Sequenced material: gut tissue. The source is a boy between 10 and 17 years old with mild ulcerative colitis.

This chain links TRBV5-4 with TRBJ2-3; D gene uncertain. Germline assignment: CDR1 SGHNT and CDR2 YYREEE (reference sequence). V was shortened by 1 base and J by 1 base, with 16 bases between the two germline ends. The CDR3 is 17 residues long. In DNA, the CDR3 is TGTGCCAGCAGCTTGCCGGGCATCGCCGGGCGCACAGATACGCAGTATTTT. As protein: CASSLPGIAGRTDTQYF.

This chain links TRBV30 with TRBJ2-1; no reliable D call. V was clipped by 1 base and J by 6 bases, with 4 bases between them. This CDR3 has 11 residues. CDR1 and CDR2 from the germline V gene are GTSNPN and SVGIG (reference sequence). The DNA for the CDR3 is TGTGCCTGGAGTGATTTCAATGAGCAGTTCTTC. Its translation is CAWSDFNEQFF. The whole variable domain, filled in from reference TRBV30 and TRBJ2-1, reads SQTIHQWPATLVQPVGSPLSLECTVEGTSNPNLYWYRQAAGRGLQLLFYSVGIGQISSEVPQNLSASRPQDRQFILSSKKLLLSDSGFYLCAWSDFNEQFFGPGTRLTVL.

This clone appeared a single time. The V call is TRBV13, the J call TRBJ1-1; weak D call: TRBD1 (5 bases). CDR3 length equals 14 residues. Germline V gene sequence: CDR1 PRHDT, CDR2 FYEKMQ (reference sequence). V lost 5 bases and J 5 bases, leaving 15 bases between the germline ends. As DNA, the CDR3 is TGTGCCAGCAGCCAAGACAGCTCGTGGACTGAAGCTTTCTTT. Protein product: CASSQDSSWTEAFF.

CDR3 in DNA: TGTGCCAGCAGACAAAGCTCTGGGGCCAACGTCCTGACTTTC. Its protein product is CASRQSSGANVLTF. This chain connects TRBV6-1 to TRBJ2-6, with no clear D. The V gene lost 6 bases and the J gene lost 0 bases, with 6 bases spanning the gap. Per the germline V gene, CDR1 is MNHNS and CDR2 is SASEGT. The CDR3 sequence is 14 residues long.

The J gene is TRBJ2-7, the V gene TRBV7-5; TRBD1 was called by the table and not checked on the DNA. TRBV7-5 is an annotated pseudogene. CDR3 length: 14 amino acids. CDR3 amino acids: CVRTSPTVPYEQYF. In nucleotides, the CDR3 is TGTGTCAGAACCTCTCCGACAGTTCCCTACGAGCAGTACTTC.

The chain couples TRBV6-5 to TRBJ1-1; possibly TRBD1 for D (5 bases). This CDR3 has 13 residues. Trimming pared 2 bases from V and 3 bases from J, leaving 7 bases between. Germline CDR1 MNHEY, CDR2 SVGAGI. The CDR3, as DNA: TGTGCCAGCAGTTACCGAGGGGACACTGAAGCTTTCTTT. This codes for CASSYRGDTEAFF.

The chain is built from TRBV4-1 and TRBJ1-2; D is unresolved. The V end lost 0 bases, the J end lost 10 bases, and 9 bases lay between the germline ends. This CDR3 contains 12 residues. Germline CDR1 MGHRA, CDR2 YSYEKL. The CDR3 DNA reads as TGCGCCAGCAGCCAAGATAGGAGGATCTACACCTTC. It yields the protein CASSQDRRIYTF.

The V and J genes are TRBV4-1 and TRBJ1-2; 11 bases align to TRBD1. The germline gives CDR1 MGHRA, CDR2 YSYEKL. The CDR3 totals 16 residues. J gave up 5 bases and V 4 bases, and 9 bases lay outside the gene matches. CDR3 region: CASSPGPGTGGYGYTF. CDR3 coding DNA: TGCGCCAGCAGCCCCGGACCGGGGACAGGGGGTTATGGCTACACCTTC.

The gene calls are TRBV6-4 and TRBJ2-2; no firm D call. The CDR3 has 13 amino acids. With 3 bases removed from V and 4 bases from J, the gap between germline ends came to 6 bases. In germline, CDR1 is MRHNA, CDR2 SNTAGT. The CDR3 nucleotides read TGTGCCAGCAGTGAGGGCAGCACCGGGGAGCTGTTTTTT. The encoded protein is CASSEGSTGELFF.

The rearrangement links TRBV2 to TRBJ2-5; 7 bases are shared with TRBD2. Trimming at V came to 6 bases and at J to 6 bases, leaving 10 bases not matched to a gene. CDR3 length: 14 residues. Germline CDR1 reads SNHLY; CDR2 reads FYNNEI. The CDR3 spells CASRKLAAGKTQYF. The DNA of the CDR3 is TGTGCCAGCAGGAAGCTAGCGGCCGGGAAGACCCAGTACTTC.

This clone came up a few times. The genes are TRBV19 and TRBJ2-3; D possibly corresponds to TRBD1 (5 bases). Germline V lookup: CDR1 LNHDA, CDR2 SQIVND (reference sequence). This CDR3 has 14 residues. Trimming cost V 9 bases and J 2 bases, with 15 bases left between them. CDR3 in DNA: TGTGCCAGCGGTGTTGGACAACACACAGATACGCAGTATTTT. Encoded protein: CASGVGQHTDTQYF.

CDR3 sequence: CASSARQASPLHF. The CDR3 nucleotides are TGTGCCAGCAGCGCCCGACAGGCATCACCCCTCCACTTT. This chain connects TRBV9 to TRBJ1-6, with D tentatively TRBD1 (6 bases). The length of the CDR3 is 13 residues. V was cut by 3 bases and J by 10 bases, with 11 bases left in between. Germline values: CDR1 SGDLS, CDR2 YYNGEE.

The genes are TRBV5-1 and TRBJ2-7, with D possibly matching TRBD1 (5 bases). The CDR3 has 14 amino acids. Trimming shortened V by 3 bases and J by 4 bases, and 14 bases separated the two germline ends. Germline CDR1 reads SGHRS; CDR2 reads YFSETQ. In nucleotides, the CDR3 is TGCGCCAGCAGCTCCTACCCGACAGAATACGAGCAGTACTTC. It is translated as CASSSYPTEYEQYF.

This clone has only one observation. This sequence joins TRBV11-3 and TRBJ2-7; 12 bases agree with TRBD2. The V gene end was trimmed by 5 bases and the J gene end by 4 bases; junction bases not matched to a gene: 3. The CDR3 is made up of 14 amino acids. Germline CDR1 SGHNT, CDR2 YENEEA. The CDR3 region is CASSLAGGRYEQYF. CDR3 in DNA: TGTGCCAGCAGCCTAGCGGGGGGGCGGTACGAGCAGTACTTC.

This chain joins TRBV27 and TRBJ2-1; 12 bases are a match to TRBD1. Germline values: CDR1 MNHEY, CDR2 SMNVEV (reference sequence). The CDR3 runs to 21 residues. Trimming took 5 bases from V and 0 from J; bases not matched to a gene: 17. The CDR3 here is CASSIFPGTGGFLPSYNEQFF. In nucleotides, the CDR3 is TGTGCCAGCAGTATCTTCCCCGGGACAGGGGGCTTCCTCCCCTCCTACAATGAGCAGTTCTTC.

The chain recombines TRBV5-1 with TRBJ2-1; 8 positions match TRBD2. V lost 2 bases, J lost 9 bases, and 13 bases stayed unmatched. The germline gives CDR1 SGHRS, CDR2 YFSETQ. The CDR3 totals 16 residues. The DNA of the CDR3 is TGCGCCAGCAGCTTTAATCCCGGGGGGGCGTTTTCTGAGCAGTTCTTC. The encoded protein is CASSFNPGGAFSEQFF.

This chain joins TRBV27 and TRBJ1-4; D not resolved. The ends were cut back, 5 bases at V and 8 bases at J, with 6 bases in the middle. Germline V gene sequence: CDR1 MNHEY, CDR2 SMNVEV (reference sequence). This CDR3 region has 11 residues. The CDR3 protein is CASSRGEKLFF. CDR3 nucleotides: TGTGCCAGCAGTCGGGGAGAAAAACTGTTTTTT. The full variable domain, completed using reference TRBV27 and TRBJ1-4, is EAQVTQNPRYLITVTGKKLTVTCSQNMNHEYMSWYRQDPGLGLRQIYYSMNVEVTDKGDVPEGYKVSRKEKRNFPLILESPSPNQTSLYFCASSRGEKLFFGSGTQLSVL.

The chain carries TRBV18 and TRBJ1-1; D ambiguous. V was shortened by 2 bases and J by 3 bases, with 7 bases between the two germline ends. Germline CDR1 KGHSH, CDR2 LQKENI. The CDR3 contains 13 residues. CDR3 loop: CASSPLGDTEAFF. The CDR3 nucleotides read TGTGCCAGCTCACCATTGGGAGACACTGAAGCTTTCTTT.